The subject of this entry is one TCR beta chain. Ten or more counts support this clonotype. It lacks a known antigen. No qualities accompany the bases; no much larger clone lies one base away. Clipping removes 6 bases from V and 7 bases from J, with 1 as the unmatched junction base count. From a lookup of the germline V gene, CDR1 and CDR2 are SGHNT and YENEEA. The CDR3 goes from the cysteine to the phenylalanine over 13 residues. Only CDR3 DNA remains: 39 bases, in frame from the first base. The intended sense of this specimen's time point label: newly diagnosed GD, antithyroid drugs for less than 3 months. For both TCR sequencing and RNA sequencing, RNA was extracted from PBMCs using TRIzol. The diagnosis of Graves' disease was made according to American Thyroid Association guidelines. Recruitment of patients was carried out at an endocrinology department in Xi'an, China. From each patient, 8 to 10 milliliters of peripheral blood was collected into an EDTA anticoagulant tube. PBMCs were isolated by Ficoll Paque Plus density gradient separation without further T cell sorting. An Agilent 2100 Bioanalyzer and agarose gel were used to check RNA quality, while a NanoDrop 2000 measured RNA concentration.

This entry is derived from a study of regulatory T cells in long-lasting Graves disease (dated by TCRdb to about 2021). Describing the broader study: Patients with newly diagnosed Graves' disease had been on antithyroid drugs for under 3 months. Patients with persistent Graves' disease were compared with patients with newly diagnosed Graves' disease using TCR sequencing and RNA sequencing of peripheral blood. The study was conducted in China and was registered as a clinical trial. TCR sequencing covered some 13 persistent and some 20 newly diagnosed Graves' disease patients, some 35 samples in total.

The investigation overall reported the following: The authors acknowledged the small sample size as a limitation that may reduce accuracy. More public clonotypes were shared among persistent patients (about 2,800) than among newly diagnosed patients (more than 900). Only peripheral blood was studied, because thyroid tissue, the primary lesion, was inaccessible. Only the TCR beta chain was sequenced and analyzed. Persistent disease showed preferential use of TRBV28, TRBJ1-2 and TRBJ2-5, whereas newly diagnosed disease favored TRBV20-1 and TRBJ2-1. Persistent Graves' disease patients showed lower TCR Shannon entropy and fewer highly expanded clones than newly diagnosed patients, suggesting clonal expansion.

Library method: multiplex PCR. Sequenced on an Illumina HiSeq 4000. iRepertoire HTBI primers and Arm-PCR amplification of CDR3 regions were used to construct TCR beta libraries. Before sequencing, the PCR products went through gel purification. On the authors' methods: A total of under 80 TRBV and more than twelve TRBJ segments were identified across samples and were used for gene usage analysis of CDR3 amino acid clonotypes. COPE and FqMerger were used to merge the filtered high-quality paired reads into contigs. BLAST was used to align contigs to IMGT TRBV, TRBD and TRBJ reference genes, with CDR3 defined following IMGT. Any clonotype with a frequency above 0.1% was counted as a highly expanded clone. Shannon entropy was used to measure repertoire diversity, and the Gini coefficient was used to measure V-J evenness. A clonotype was considered public if more than one individual shared it. TCRdb trimmed the raw reads at Q25, called clones with MiXCR and kept productive beta chains. Rows with a matching CDR3 protein are joined into one entry that keeps the most common DNA and genes. These V and J calls are TCRdb output, not the study's own analysis. This sample holds about 210,000 distinct CDR3 sequences; roughly 18% were observed only once. Together, the top ten hold approximately 12% of the sample.

These records were also assigned to another study, of T cells in Graves' hyperthyroidism and ophthalmopathy. From the second report: Stable Graves' hyperthyroidism was defined as no progression to ophthalmopathy during 18 months of follow-up. The hyperthyroidism patients were between 18 and 65 years old and newly diagnosed, with a disease duration of less than 2 months. Patients with uncontrolled infections, other autoimmune diseases, pregnancy or lactation were excluded. Clinical symptoms, serum thyroxine and TRAb, thyroid ultrasound, and orbital computed tomography formed the basis for the diagnoses. The first round of RT-PCR for the TCR CDR3 was performed with the HTBI primer set and the Qiagen OneStep RT-PCR kit. Most expanded thyroid clonotypes (frequency above 0.001) were also detected in blood, suggesting blood repertoires may reflect thyroid immune responses. A 13 V-J signature model separated ophthalmopathy from stable hyperthyroidism, with around 91% sensitivity and about 81% specificity in cross-validation and 80%/75% in testing. In validation, progression to ophthalmopathy was predicted by the model with roughly 71% sensitivity and under 85% specificity, a median of about 6 months before onset. A discovery cohort of roughly 96 patients, 43 with Graves' ophthalmopathy and 55 to 60 with stable Graves' hyperthyroidism, was used to find distinguishing TCR V-J signatures. An independent validation cohort of fewer than 20 hyperthyroidism patients and over 15 patients who later progressed to ophthalmopathy tested prospective prediction of ophthalmopathy. For training and testing, the 95 to 100 patients in the discovery cohort were randomly divided in a 7:3 ratio. In about 6 Graves' hyperthyroidism patients, the study also compared T-cell repertoires from thyroid tissue with T-cell repertoires from blood. After sampling, hyperthyroidism patients received methimazole starting at 30 mg daily, and ophthalmopathy patients received high-dose intravenous methylprednisolone. Libraries were constructed in a second round of multiplex PCR, after which size selection and purification were performed. The libraries were sequenced on an Illumina HiSeq2000 using paired-end 100 bp reads. Raw data were processed with SOAPnuke, discarding reads with adapters, uncalled bases, mean Phred below 15, or no exact constant-primer or identifier match. COPE v1.2.5 was used to merge high-quality paired reads, and clonotypes were defined as unique nucleotide sequences. Clonotypes were aligned to IMGT TRBV, TRBD and TRBJ reference segments using MiTCR v1.1. Only V-J combinations with frequency above 0.0001, covering approximately 99% of repertoires, were analysed. The TCS score was defined as F50 (clonal expansion) divided by E x V (chaos), with BLOSUM62-based TCRdist calculated between CDR3 peptides within each V-J. Welch's t-statistics and random forest reduced just over 500 V-J features to about 13, which were used in a naive Bayes classifier (R e1071). Sample size was not statistically predetermined, and blinding of investigators to group allocation was not performed. The paper describes TCR Vbeta CDR3 sequencing of 135 peripheral blood samples, made up of about 41 ophthalmopathy patients, 70 to 75 hyperthyroidism patients and 17 progressor patients.

The rearranged chain carries TRBV11-3 and TRBJ1-6, and 9 junction bases match TRBD1. Material: peripheral blood mononuclear cells (PBMCs), obtained at new diagnosis, from a patient treated with antithyroid drugs. This receptor was identified in a woman aged 25 to 39 with Graves disease. Donor details come from another sample of the same person, matched by shared clones. The DNA is TGTGCCAGCAGGGGACAGGGAAATTCACCCCTCCACTTT. Its translation is CASRGQGNSPLHF.